The 26 T cell receptor beta chains given below trace back to one sample, sequenced in a study of blood T cell repertoires in COVID-19. TCRdb's table, derived via immunoSEQ multiplex PCR, lists solely in-frame clones and lacks some. The table shows around 120,000 clones, with approximately 80% occurring only once. Sequencing was done on a sample of peripheral blood. These receptors originate from a man in his 70s with active or convalescent COVID-19.

This sequence joins TRBV28 and TRBJ2-1, with D maybe TRBD2 (5 bases). The CDR3 is 16 residues long. V shed 6 bases and J shed 1 base, with 16 bases lying between them. Germline assignment: CDR1 MDHEN and CDR2 SYDVKM. The chain's CDR3 is CASSFLPIASYNEQFF. The CDR3 DNA reads TGTGCCAGCAGCTTTCTCCCCATAGCGTCCTACAATGAGCAGTTCTTC.

CDR3 sequence: CASSISRGSYGYTF. CDR3 sequence (DNA): TGTGCCAGCAGTATATCAAGGGGGTCCTATGGCTACACCTTC. The V call is TRBV28, the J call TRBJ1-2; TRBD1 is a possible D gene (6 bases). The CDR3 has 14 amino acids. Germline-derived CDR1 and CDR2 are MDHEN and SYDVKM. V lost 5 bases to trimming and J lost 4 bases, with 14 bases between them.

This clone was seen only a few times. This rearrangement joins TRBV2 to TRBJ2-2; 7 bases agree with TRBD1. The CDR3 is 15 residues long. Trimming cost V 2 bases and J 3 bases; bases outside gene matches: 3. CDR1 is SNHLY, CDR2 FYNNEI, per germline. In DNA form, the CDR3 reads TGTGCCAGCAGTGAATACAGGGGCGACACCGGGGAGCTGTTTTTT. Translating it yields CASSEYRGDTGELFF. Based on the CDR3 plus reference TRBV2 and TRBJ2-2, the full variable domain is EPEVTQTPSHQVTQMGQEVILRCVPISNHLYFYWYRQILGQKVEFLVSFYNNEISEKSEIFDDQFSVERPDGSNFTLKIRSTKLEDSAMYFCASSEYRGDTGELFFGEGSRLTVL.

The CDR3 DNA reads TGTGCCAGCTCACCATCTGGCTTCTCTGGGGCCAACGTCCTGACTTTC. Encoded protein: CASSPSGFSGANVLTF. V is TRBV18 and J is TRBJ2-6, with D unresolved. Trimming removed 2 bases from V and 0 bases from J, with 8 bases in between. This CDR3 is built from 16 residues. In germline, CDR1 is KGHSH, CDR2 LQKENI.

The rearrangement joins TRBV19 to TRBJ2-5; 8 bases are a match to TRBD1. CDR3 length: 15 amino acids. Germline values: CDR1 LNHDA, CDR2 SQIVND (reference sequence). V trimming: 3 bases; J trimming: 5 bases; junction bases outside the gene matches: 8. The CDR3 spells CASSIGAGGPETQYF. CDR3 DNA: TGTGCCAGTAGTATCGGTGCAGGGGGCCCGGAGACCCAGTACTTC.

The chain has TRBV28 and TRBJ2-5, with TRBD1 as a possible D gene (5 bases). The CDR3 is 16 amino acids. The germline V gene encodes CDR1 MDHEN and CDR2 SYDVKM. V was clipped by 5 bases and J by 0 bases, with 16 bases between them. The CDR3 sequence is CASSPPRMTDQETQYF. As DNA, the CDR3 is TGTGCCAGCAGTCCCCCTCGGATGACAGACCAAGAGACCCAGTACTTC.

This chain connects TRBV12-5 to TRBJ2-7; 7 nucleotides agree with TRBD1. Germline V CDR1 and CDR2: LGHNT, FRNRAP. The CDR3 length is 13 residues. Trimming cost V 5 bases and J 4 bases; bases outside gene matches: 5. The CDR3 coding sequence is TGTGCTAGTGGTACGCGACAGGGATACGAGCAGTACTTC. It encodes CASGTRQGYEQYF.

CDR3 loop: CASSASGGYEQYF. CDR3 sequence (DNA): TGTGCCAGCTCTGCCAGTGGAGGGTACGAGCAGTACTTC. V usage is TRBV18 and J usage is TRBJ2-7, with a possible D match to TRBD2 (6 bases). This CDR3 region has 13 residues. V was cut by 6 bases and J by 4 bases, with 13 bases left in between. Germline V CDR1 and CDR2: KGHSH, LQKENI.

The chain combines TRBV9 with TRBJ2-5; TRBD2 agrees at 13 bases. Germline CDR1 SGDLS, CDR2 YYNGEE. This CDR3 region has 16 residues. The J segment lost 4 bases and the V segment lost 2 bases, leaving 5 bases of the junction unmatched. The CDR3 reads CASSVRLAGGLETQYF. CDR3 sequence (DNA): TGTGCCAGCAGCGTTCGACTAGCGGGAGGCTTAGAGACCCAGTACTTC.

This chain joins TRBV7-2 and TRBJ2-2; D uncertain. The CDR3 contains 15 residues. Deletions cut 1 base from V and 0 bases from J, with 6 bases between. Germline V gene lookup returns CDR1 SGHTA and CDR2 FQGNSA. The CDR3 DNA reads TGTGCCAGCAGCTTAGGGCTGGCGAACACCGGGGAGCTGTTTTTT. Protein product: CASSLGLANTGELFF.

This chain links TRBV7-3 with TRBJ1-1; D uncertain. V lost 5 bases, J lost 1 base, and 11 bases lay in between. The CDR3 runs to 14 residues. The germline CDR1 and CDR2 sequences are SGHTA and FQGTGA. This chain's CDR3 is CASSTAGKNTEAFF. In DNA, the CDR3 is TGTGCCAGCAGCACCGCGGGAAAGAACACTGAAGCTTTCTTT.

This clone was seen once. CDR3 in DNA: TGTGCCAGTAGTCCCAGACAGGTAAATGAGCAGTTCTTC. Translation: CASSPRQVNEQFF. The chain has TRBV19 and TRBJ2-1; D is perhaps TRBD1 (6 bases). CDR1 and CDR2 from the germline V gene are LNHDA and SQIVND (reference sequence). This CDR3 spans 13 amino acids. V was cut by 5 bases and J by 7 bases, with 12 bases left in between.

This chain connects TRBV4-3 to TRBJ2-1; D call uncertain. The CDR3 sequence is 17 residues long. Per germline, CDR1 LGHNA and CDR2 YSLEER. The V end lost 1 base, the J end lost 2 bases, and 15 bases lay between the germline ends. The CDR3 is CASSQAFLVSAYNEQFF. CDR3 nucleotide sequence: TGCGCCAGCAGCCAAGCCTTCCTAGTATCGGCCTACAATGAGCAGTTCTTC.

This chain connects TRBV4-1 to TRBJ2-1; possibly TRBD2 for D (5 bases). V lost 1 base and J lost 4, with 11 bases in between. Looked up from germline, CDR1 is MGHRA and CDR2 is YSYEKL. This CDR3 region has 15 residues. The CDR3 protein is CASSQVFPGYNEQFF. The CDR3 DNA sequence: TGCGCCAGCAGCCAAGTCTTCCCGGGGTACAATGAGCAGTTCTTC.

The chain combines TRBV19 with TRBJ1-6; D is undetermined. CDR3 length: 14 amino acids. Germline V gives CDR1 LNHDA, CDR2 SQIVND (reference sequence). With 3 bases removed from V and 10 bases from J, the gap between germline ends came to 13 bases. CDR3 residues: CASSMREGSSPLHF. The CDR3 DNA is TGTGCCAGTAGTATGAGAGAGGGTTCATCACCCCTCCACTTT.

The chain combines TRBV30 with TRBJ1-3; 7 bases agree with TRBD1. The V and J ends lost 1 base and 4 bases, in that order; junction bases with no gene match: 1. CDR1 is GTSNPN and CDR2 is SVGIG in the germline V gene (reference sequence). The CDR3 has 13 residues. This CDR3 is CAWSGQGGNTIYF. The CDR3 DNA is TGTGCCTGGAGTGGACAGGGAGGAAACACCATATATTTT.

This sequence joins TRBV28 and TRBJ2-5; the D gene is possibly TRBD1 (5 bases). V was pared by 4 bases and J by 6 bases, with 12 bases between. This CDR3 region has 13 residues. From germline, CDR1 is MDHEN and CDR2 SYDVKM. The CDR3 DNA follows: TGTGCCAGCAGTTCCGGACAAGGGAAGACCCAGTACTTC. Its translation is CASSSGQGKTQYF.

In this sample, this clone turned up once. The chain employs TRBV12-3 or TRBV12-4 and TRBJ1-5, with 7 bases lining up with TRBD1. The junction had 8 bases not matched to a gene; V was cut back by 8 bases and J by 7 bases. The CDR3 totals 13 residues. The CDR3 loop reads CASRQGSFQPQHF. CDR3 coding DNA: TGTGCCAGCCGACAGGGATCCTTCCAGCCCCAGCATTTT.

The gene calls are TRBV7-8 and TRBJ1-1; D gene uncertain. V lost 4 bases and J lost 0, with 12 bases in between. CDR1 is SGHVS, CDR2 FQNEAQ, per germline. The CDR3 has 15 residues. The CDR3 DNA sequence: TGTGCCAGCAGCTCCTCGACATCTTTGAACACTGAAGCTTTCTTT. This gives the protein CASSSSTSLNTEAFF.

The chain recombines TRBV11-3 with TRBJ2-1, with 7 bases fitting TRBD2. This CDR3 is 15 amino acids long. The ends lost 4 bases at V and 2 bases at J; junction bases unmatched: 5. Germline V gene sequence: CDR1 SGHNT, CDR2 YENEEA. CDR3 in amino acids: CASSSRRGTYNEQFF. For the CDR3, the DNA is TGTGCCAGCAGCTCGCGGCGGGGGACCTACAATGAGCAGTTCTTC. The full variable domain, with the rest looked up from reference TRBV11-3 and TRBJ2-1, is EAGVVQSPRYKIIEKKQPVAFWCNPISGHNTLYWYLQNLGQGPELLIRYENEEAVDDSQLPKDRFSAERLKGVDSTLKIQPAELGDSAVYLCASSSRRGTYNEQFFGPGTRLTVL.

This clone occurred once. V usage is TRBV19 and J usage is TRBJ2-1; TRBD2 aligns across 8 bases. The CDR3 spans 16 residues. From germline, CDR1 is LNHDA and CDR2 SQIVND (reference sequence). V was clipped by 4 bases and J by 9 bases; unmatched bases: 14. As DNA, the CDR3 is TGTGCCAGTAGTACCGGCGGGAGGACTATACTGAGTGAGCAGTTCTTC. As protein: CASSTGGRTILSEQFF.

This clone was counted a few times. CDR3 region: CASSLESGSGNTIYF. For the CDR3, the DNA is TGCGCCAGCAGCTTGGAGTCAGGCTCTGGAAACACCATATATTTT. This chain joins TRBV5-1 and TRBJ1-3; D ambiguous. The CDR3 is 15 residues long. The germline CDR1 and CDR2 sequences are SGHRS and YFSETQ. V gave up 0 bases and J gave up 0 bases, with 7 bases separating them.

The chain employs TRBV7-3 and TRBJ1-1, with D maybe TRBD1 (5 bases). This CDR3 contains 13 residues. Germline V gene sequence: CDR1 SGHTA, CDR2 FQGTGA. V was shortened by 4 bases and J by 6 bases, with 12 bases between the two germline ends. The CDR3 nucleotides are TGTGCCAGCAGCTCACACCCAGGGCCTGAAGCTTTCTTT. It specifies CASSSHPGPEAFF.

The chain is built from TRBV11-3 and TRBJ1-6, with TRBD1 identical over 7 bases. CDR1 is SGHNT and CDR2 is YENEEA in the germline V gene. J gave up 6 bases and V 3 bases, and 5 bases lay outside the gene matches. CDR3 length equals 15 residues. Written as DNA, the CDR3 is TGTGCCAGCAGCTTGGGACAGCGAGTTAATTCACCCCTCCACTTT. Its translation is CASSLGQRVNSPLHF.

The chain joins TRBV7-3 to TRBJ1-1; D gene uncertain. Germline lookup yields CDR1 SGHTA and CDR2 FQGTGA. Trimming took 7 bases from V and 4 from J, leaving 13 bases between them. The CDR3 extends over 13 amino acids. In nucleotides, the CDR3 is TGTGCCAGCACCAGGCGGGTAGGCACTGAAGCTTTCTTT. Protein: CASTRRVGTEAFF.

V usage is TRBV19 and J usage is TRBJ1-1; TRBD1 agrees at 9 bases. The germline gives CDR1 LNHDA, CDR2 SQIVND (reference sequence). The CDR3 runs 16 residues. The trim removed 3 bases at V and 4 bases at J, leaving 9 bases unmatched. The CDR3 here is CASSMGPGQGSTEAFF. The CDR3 DNA reads TGTGCCAGTAGTATGGGCCCGGGACAGGGAAGCACTGAAGCTTTCTTT.